These T cell receptor beta chains were read from a single sample in a study of PD-L1 blockade in urothelial cancer. Method: immunoSEQ multiplex PCR; TCRdb's copy keeps in-frame clones and lacks some. Here the sample spans 50,000 or so clones, around 84% being singletons. The sequencing here drew on PBMCs, taken around atezolizumab (anti-PD-L1) treatment. The source is a man aged 65 to 79 with urothelial cancer. The CDR3 runs from the conserved cysteine through the conserved F or W. The D gene is left open where the match is weak. Where a row states a size, it is once, few, many or the class of an expanded clone; other rows omit it.

d_gene: TRBD1
abundance: once
j_gene: TRBJ2-3
v_gene: TRBV19
CDR3aa: CASSTGQGRADTQYF
CDR3nt: TGTGCCAGTAGTACGGGACAGGGAAGGGCAGATACGCAGTATTTT

d_gene: .
abundance: few
j_gene: TRBJ1-3
v_gene: TRBV2
CDR3aa: CASSERGFVGNTIYF
CDR3nt: TGTGCCAGCAGTGAACGGGGTTTCGTAGGAAACACCATATATTTT

d_gene: TRBD2
abundance: .
j_gene: TRBJ2-1
v_gene: TRBV27
CDR3aa: CASGSLAGSHNEQFF
CDR3nt: TGTGCCAGCGGGTCCCTAGCGGGGTCCCACAATGAGCAGTTCTTC

d_gene: TRBD1
abundance: .
j_gene: TRBJ1-1
v_gene: TRBV27
CDR3aa: CASSLQGQNTEAFF
CDR3nt: TGTGCCAGCAGTCTACAGGGGCAGAACACTGAAGCTTTCTTT

d_gene: TRBD1
abundance: .
j_gene: TRBJ2-2
v_gene: TRBV5-1
CDR3aa: CASSLSTGANTGELFF
CDR3nt: TGCGCCAGCAGCTTAAGTACAGGGGCGAACACCGGGGAGCTGTTTTTT

d_gene: .
abundance: .
j_gene: TRBJ2-5
v_gene: TRBV7-9
CDR3aa: CASSFGAPPQETQYF
CDR3nt: TGTGCCAGCAGCTTTGGGGCTCCCCCACAAGAGACCCAGTACTTC

d_gene: TRBD2
abundance: .
j_gene: TRBJ2-1
v_gene: TRBV15
CDR3aa: CATSRTSGYNEQFF
CDR3nt: TGTGCCACCAGCCGGACTAGCGGTTACAATGAGCAGTTCTTC

d_gene: TRBD1
abundance: .
j_gene: TRBJ1-2
v_gene: TRBV7-9
CDR3aa: CASSITGAQGYTF
CDR3nt: TGTGCCAGCAGCATAACAGGGGCTCAAGGCTACACCTTC

d_gene: TRBD1
abundance: .
j_gene: TRBJ1-1
v_gene: TRBV11-2
CDR3aa: CASSPGRQGPEAFF
CDR3nt: TGTGCCAGCAGCCCGGGGAGACAGGGGCCCGAAGCTTTCTTT

d_gene: .
abundance: .
j_gene: TRBJ1-1
v_gene: TRBV5-1
CDR3aa: CASSSAGSPNTEAFF
CDR3nt: TGCGCCAGCAGCTCCGCAGGGTCTCCGAACACTGAAGCTTTCTTT

d_gene: .
abundance: .
j_gene: TRBJ2-7
v_gene: TRBV19
CDR3aa: CASSSGTFDYEQYF
CDR3nt: TGTGCCAGTAGTTCCGGGACATTCGACTACGAGCAGTACTTC

d_gene: .
abundance: .
j_gene: TRBJ1-5
v_gene: TRBV28
CDR3aa: CASLNPEGGWNQPQHF
CDR3nt: TGTGCCAGCCTAAACCCAGAGGGAGGGTGGAATCAGCCCCAGCATTTT

d_gene: TRBD1
abundance: .
j_gene: TRBJ2-3
v_gene: TRBV9
CDR3aa: CASSPRQGLVDTQYF
CDR3nt: TGTGCCAGCAGCCCGAGACAGGGCCTAGTGGATACGCAGTATTTT

d_gene: .
abundance: .
j_gene: TRBJ1-3
v_gene: TRBV5-1
CDR3aa: CASSSGQSLSGNTIYF
CDR3nt: TGCGCCAGCAGCTCAGGACAGTCTCTCTCTGGAAACACCATATATTTT

d_gene: TRBD1
abundance: once
j_gene: TRBJ1-2
v_gene: TRBV5-4
CDR3aa: CASSLDDRDHYGYTF
CDR3nt: TGTGCCAGCAGCTTGGATGACAGGGACCACTATGGCTACACCTTC

d_gene: TRBD2
abundance: .
j_gene: TRBJ2-7
v_gene: TRBV29-1
CDR3aa: CSVGERASGSPYEQYF
CDR3nt: TGCAGCGTTGGGGAAAGGGCTAGCGGGAGTCCGTACGAGCAGTACTTC

d_gene: TRBD2
abundance: .
j_gene: TRBJ2-7
v_gene: TRBV18
CDR3aa: CASSASGGPYEQYF
CDR3nt: TGTGCCAGCTCAGCGAGCGGGGGCCCCTACGAGCAGTACTTC

d_gene: TRBD1
abundance: .
j_gene: TRBJ2-2
v_gene: TRBV7-2
CDR3aa: CASSPGQVRDTGELFF
CDR3nt: TGTGCCAGCAGCCCCGGACAGGTTCGAGACACCGGGGAGCTGTTTTTT

d_gene: .
abundance: .
j_gene: TRBJ2-7
v_gene: TRBV7-2
CDR3aa: CASSWDNSYEQYF
CDR3nt: TGTGCCAGCAGCTGGGACAACTCCTACGAGCAGTACTTC

d_gene: .
abundance: few
j_gene: TRBJ2-2
v_gene: TRBV7-9
CDR3aa: CASSLDGTGELFF
CDR3nt: TGTGCCAGCAGCTTAGACGGGACCGGGGAGCTGTTTTTT

d_gene: .
abundance: .
j_gene: TRBJ1-2
v_gene: TRBV6-5
CDR3aa: CASSYQTGQGKRYTF
CDR3nt: TGTGCCAGCAGTTACCAGACTGGGCAGGGTAAGCGCTACACCTTC

d_gene: .
abundance: .
j_gene: TRBJ2-7
v_gene: TRBV29-1
CDR3aa: CSVVLISGYEQYF
CDR3nt: TGCAGCGTTGTGTTGATTAGCGGCTACGAGCAGTACTTC